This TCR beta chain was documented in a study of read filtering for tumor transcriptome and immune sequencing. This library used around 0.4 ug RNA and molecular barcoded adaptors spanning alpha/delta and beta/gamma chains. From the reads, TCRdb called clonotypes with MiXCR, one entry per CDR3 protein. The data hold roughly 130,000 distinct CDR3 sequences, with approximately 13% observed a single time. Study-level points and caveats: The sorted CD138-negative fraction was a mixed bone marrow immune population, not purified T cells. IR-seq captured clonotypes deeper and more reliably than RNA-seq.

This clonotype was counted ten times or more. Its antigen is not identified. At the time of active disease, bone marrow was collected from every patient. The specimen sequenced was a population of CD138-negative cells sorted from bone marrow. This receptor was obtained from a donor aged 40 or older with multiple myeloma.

CDR3 amino acids: CASSRGTNYGYTF. The CDR3 DNA reads as TGTGCCAGCAGCCGCGGGACTAACTATGGCTACACCTTC. The V gene is TRBV6-5, the J gene TRBJ1-2; D not certain. The germline V and J ends were trimmed by 6 bases and 0 bases, with 8 bases remaining between them. CDR3 length: 13 amino acids. Germline loops: CDR1 MNHEY, CDR2 SVGAGI.